This record concerns one T cell receptor beta chain sequence. Each subset's genomic DNA was split evenly across several immunoSEQ plates. Clones were sequenced by immunoSEQ multiplex PCR, and TCRdb holds only the in-frame ones, with some missing. The sample lists approximately 500,000 clones, about four fifths occurring once. The CDR3 runs 14 residues. Trimming pared 3 bases from V and 2 bases from J, leaving 9 bases between. Germline V gives CDR1 SGHAT, CDR2 FQNNGV. This sample was taken from a study of shared clonotypes between healthy human individuals. The sequence was collected from a woman aged 40 to 50 in good health. Some clones in this sample may be carry-over from other donors' samples. The material sequenced was PBMCs. This chain uses TRBV11-2 with TRBJ2-3; the D is unclear. The DNA of the CDR3 is TGTGCCAGCAGCTTTTCACAGATCACAGATACGCAGTATTTT. Translating it yields CASSFSQITDTQYF.